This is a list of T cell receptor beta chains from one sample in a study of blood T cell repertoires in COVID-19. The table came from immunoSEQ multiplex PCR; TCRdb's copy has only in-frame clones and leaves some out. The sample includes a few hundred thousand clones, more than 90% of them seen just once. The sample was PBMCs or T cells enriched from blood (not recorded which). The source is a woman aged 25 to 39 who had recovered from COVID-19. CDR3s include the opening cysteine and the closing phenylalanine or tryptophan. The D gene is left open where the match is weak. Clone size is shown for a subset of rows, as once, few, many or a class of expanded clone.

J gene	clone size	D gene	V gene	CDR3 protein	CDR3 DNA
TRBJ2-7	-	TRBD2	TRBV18	CASSPWTSGGSEQYF	TGTGCCAGCTCACCGTGGACTAGCGGGGGGAGCGAGCAGTACTTC
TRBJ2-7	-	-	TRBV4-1	CASSQEAGTGEQYF	TGCGCCAGCAGCCAAGAGGCAGGAACAGGGGAGCAGTACTTC
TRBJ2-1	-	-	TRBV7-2	CASSLVFASASAFF	TGTGCCAGCAGCTTAGTTTTCGCATCGGCTAGCGCCTTCTTC
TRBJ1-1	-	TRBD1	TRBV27	CASSLSYTGVNTEAFF	TGTGCCAGCAGTTTGTCATACACAGGGGTTAACACTGAAGCTTTCTTT
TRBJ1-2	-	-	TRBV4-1	CASSQDPYSSNYGYTF	TGCGCCAGCAGCCAAGATCCGTACAGCTCTAACTATGGCTACACCTTC
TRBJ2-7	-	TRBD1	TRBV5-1	CASSRGAGTGGYEQYF	TGCGCCAGCAGCAGGGGAGCCGGGACAGGGGGCTACGAGCAGTACTTC
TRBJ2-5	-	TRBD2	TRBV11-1	CASSLPAGETRETQYF	TGTGCCAGCAGCTTGCCAGCGGGAGAAACTCGAGAGACCCAGTACTTC
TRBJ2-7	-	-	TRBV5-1	CASSYSGGEVSEQYF	TGCGCCAGCAGTTACTCCGGGGGAGAGGTGAGCGAGCAGTACTTC
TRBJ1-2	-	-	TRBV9	CASSGLYGYTF	TGTGCCAGCAGCGGGCTCTATGGCTACACCTTC
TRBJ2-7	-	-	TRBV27	CASSLTGAGYEQYF	TGTGCCAGCAGTTTAACGGGAGCAGGGTACGAGCAGTACTTC
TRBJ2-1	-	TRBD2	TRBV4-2	CASSQEREGSYNEQFF	TGTGCCAGCAGCCAAGAGCGGGAGGGGTCCTACAATGAGCAGTTCTTC
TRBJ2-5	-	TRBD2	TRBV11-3	CASSLQLAGQETQYF	TGTGCCAGCAGCTTACAACTAGCGGGGCAAGAGACCCAGTACTTC
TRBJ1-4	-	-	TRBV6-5	CASSYTTGTNEKLFF	TGTGCCAGCAGCTATACAACAGGGACTAATGAAAAACTGTTTTTT
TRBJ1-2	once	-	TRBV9	CASAGSGVDGYTF	TGTGCCAGCGCGGGCAGTGGAGTCGATGGCTACACCTTC
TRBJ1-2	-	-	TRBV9	CASSDGHAYGYTF	TGTGCCAGCAGCGACGGACATGCCTATGGCTACACCTTC
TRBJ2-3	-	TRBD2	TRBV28	CASSFQTSGSPDTQYF	TGTGCCAGCAGTTTTCAGACTAGCGGGAGCCCAGATACGCAGTATTTT
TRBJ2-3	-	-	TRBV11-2	CASSLTGALTDTQYF	TGTGCCAGCAGCTTAACGGGAGCACTCACAGATACGCAGTATTTT
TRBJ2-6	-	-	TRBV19	CASSDRPSGANVLTF	TGTGCCAGTTCAGACAGGCCCTCTGGGGCCAACGTCCTGACTTTC
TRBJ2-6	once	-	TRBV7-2	CASSLVWRMGANVLTF	TGTGCCAGCAGCTTAGTCTGGCGGATGGGGGCCAACGTCCTGACTTTC
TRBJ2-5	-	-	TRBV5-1	CASSLLLSAETQYF	TGCGCCAGCAGCTTGTTACTGAGTGCCGAGACCCAGTACTTC